The 5 T cell receptor beta chains below were found in one sample sequenced in a study of blood T cells in healthy people across ages. It was with a sample-barcoded 5' primer and a J-beta primer mix that a second PCR of about 6 to 12 cycles was run. TCRdb re-analysed the 5' RACE reads in MiXCR, keeping a single row per CDR3 protein. Among about 750,000 distinct CDR3 sequences, about 53% were seen once, and the ten largest hold about 38%. Sequencing was carried out using blood. Receptor source: a man aged 80 or over in good health.

This clonotype has ten or more counts. The chain employs TRBV20-1 and TRBJ2-5, with 8 positions matching TRBD2. Trimming cost V 1 base and J 4 bases; bases outside gene matches: 8. Germline-derived CDR1 and CDR2 are DFQATT and SNEGSKA (reference sequence). This CDR3 has 15 residues. CDR3 protein: CSARAPTGLVETQYF. Here the CDR3 DNA reads TGCAGTGCTAGAGCACCCACGGGACTAGTAGAGACCCAGTACTTC.

V and J are TRBV20-1 and TRBJ2-5, with 7 bases lining up with TRBD2. This CDR3 contains 14 residues. Germline-derived CDR1 and CDR2 are DFQATT and SNEGSKA (reference sequence). V shed 3 bases and J 11 bases; nucleotides not matched to a gene: 15. This CDR3 is CSASLAGVGNEQYF. For the CDR3, the DNA is TGCAGTGCTAGTCTCGCGGGAGTGGGTAATGAGCAGTACTTC.

This clonotype was counted between two and nine times. The chain has TRBV27 and TRBJ2-7; 9 bases are shared with TRBD1. The length of the CDR3 is 14 residues. Looked up from germline, CDR1 is MNHEY and CDR2 is SMNVEV (reference sequence). J was trimmed by 4 bases and V by 4 bases; bases with no gene match: 5. The CDR3 reads CASSSGTGWYEQYF. In DNA, the CDR3 is TGTGCCAGCAGTTCCGGGACAGGGTGGTACGAGCAGTACTTC.

This clonotype came up a few times. This chain joins TRBV7-9 and TRBJ2-7; 8 bases map to TRBD1. V was pared by 6 bases and J by 7 bases, with 11 bases of the junction left unmatched. There are 14 residues in the CDR3. Germline assignment: CDR1 SEHNR and CDR2 FQNEAQ (reference sequence). The CDR3 DNA sequence: TGTGCCAGCAGGGGCGGACAGGGCTTGGGAGAGCAGTACTTC. Translated, it gives CASRGGQGLGEQYF.

There are many counts of this clonotype. The chain uses TRBV29-1 and TRBJ2-3; unclear D gene. The germline gives CDR1 SQVTM, CDR2 ANQGSEA. CDR3 length equals 14 residues. With 7 bases removed from V and 0 bases from J, the gap between germline ends came to 14 bases. The CDR3 loop is CSAGRRLSTDTQYF. The CDR3 DNA is TGCAGCGCCGGCAGGCGTTTAAGCACAGATACGCAGTATTTT.